These 8 T cell receptor beta chains share one sample of origin, sequenced in a study of T cells in Graves' hyperthyroidism and ophthalmopathy (dated by TCRdb to between 2017 and 2020). The library was made by multiplex PCR. The data were produced on an Illumina HiSeq 2000. The TCR beta CDR3 regions were amplified from RNA transcripts. The first round of RT-PCR for the TCR CDR3 was performed with the HTBI primer set and the Qiagen OneStep RT-PCR kit. In-frame beta chains were kept once TCRdb had trimmed the public reads at Q25 with fastp and called clones with MiXCR. Identical CDR3 proteins give one entry, which carries the most common genes and DNA. Here the sample has around 340,000 distinct CDR3 sequences; 15% to 20% occur a single time. Approximately 54% of the sample is taken by the ten largest. Sequenced material: blood. Receptors were obtained from a woman aged 45-59 years with Graves' hyperthyroidism.

The sample holds a few counts of this clonotype. The chain joins TRBV2 to TRBJ2-1; TRBD2 might be the D (5 bases). The V end lost 1 base, the J end lost 4 bases, and 11 bases lay between the germline ends. The CDR3 runs to 15 residues. Germline lookup yields CDR1 SNHLY and CDR2 FYNNEI. CDR3: CASSEEGLGYNEQFF. The CDR3 DNA reads TGTGCCAGCAGTGAAGAAGGACTGGGTTACAATGAGCAGTTCTTC.

V is TRBV7-9 and J is TRBJ2-1; D unclear. The V and J ends lost 5 bases and 9 bases respectively, with 17 bases between them. CDR3 length: 14 amino acids. The germline CDR1 and CDR2 sequences are SEHNR and FQNEAQ (reference sequence). CDR3 sequence: CASSPPPQPGEQFF. The CDR3 coding sequence is TGTGCCAGCAGCCCACCCCCCCAGCCGGGTGAGCAGTTCTTC.

This clonotype was seen many times. The V and J genes are TRBV18 and TRBJ2-1; D uncertain. V was shortened by 0 bases and J by 5 bases, with 5 bases between the two germline ends. CDR1 is KGHSH, CDR2 LQKENI, per germline. The CDR3 is 13 residues long. CDR3: CASSPPGNNEQFF. The CDR3 DNA is TGTGCCAGCTCACCACCGGGGAACAATGAGCAGTTCTTC.

This clonotype was seen only a few times. The chain combines TRBV20-1 with TRBJ2-2; D gene unclear. Germline V lookup: CDR1 DFQATT, CDR2 SNEGSKA (reference sequence). The CDR3 runs to 12 residues. The V end lost 0 bases, the J end lost 7 bases, and 6 bases lay between the germline ends. CDR3 coding DNA: TGCAGTGCTAGAGAGGGGTTCGGGGAGCTGTTTTTT. Encoded protein: CSAREGFGELFF.

Ten or more counts support this clonotype. The J gene is TRBJ2-1, the V gene TRBV2, with 8 bases lining up with TRBD1. This CDR3 has 14 residues. The trim removed 8 bases at V and 7 bases at J, leaving 10 bases unmatched. In germline, CDR1 is SNHLY, CDR2 FYNNEI. The CDR3 reads CASRTQGDWNEQFF. The CDR3 DNA sequence: TGTGCCAGCCGAACACAGGGGGATTGGAATGAGCAGTTCTTC.

This clonotype showed up just a few times. The chain joins TRBV30 to TRBJ2-3; D is ambiguous. Between the trimmed V and J ends, which lost 0 bases and 2 bases, there was a span of 15 bases. From germline, CDR1 is GTSNPN and CDR2 SVGIG (reference sequence). This CDR3 has 16 residues. As DNA, the CDR3 is TGTGCCTGGAGTGTACTTGGATACCGAATCACAGATACGCAGTATTTT. It is translated as CAWSVLGYRITDTQYF.

This clonotype has ten or more counts. The V and J genes are TRBV18 and TRBJ1-1; 7 bases line up with TRBD1. Looked up from germline, CDR1 is KGHSH and CDR2 is LQKENI. V gave up 4 bases and J gave up 4 bases; unmatched junction bases: 0. The CDR3 sequence is 12 residues long. As DNA, the CDR3 is TGTGCCAGCTCACGGGACAGCACTGAAGCTTTCTTT. Translated, it gives CASSRDSTEAFF.

The chain couples TRBV2 to TRBJ2-7; 7 bases line up with TRBD2. J gave up 3 bases and V 3 bases, and 8 bases lay outside the gene matches. CDR1 SNHLY and CDR2 FYNNEI come from the germline V gene. This CDR3 contains 15 residues. The CDR3 region has the DNA TGTGCCAGCAGTGAGGGTAGCGGGTCCCGCTACGAGCAGTACTTC. This encodes CASSEGSGSRYEQYF.